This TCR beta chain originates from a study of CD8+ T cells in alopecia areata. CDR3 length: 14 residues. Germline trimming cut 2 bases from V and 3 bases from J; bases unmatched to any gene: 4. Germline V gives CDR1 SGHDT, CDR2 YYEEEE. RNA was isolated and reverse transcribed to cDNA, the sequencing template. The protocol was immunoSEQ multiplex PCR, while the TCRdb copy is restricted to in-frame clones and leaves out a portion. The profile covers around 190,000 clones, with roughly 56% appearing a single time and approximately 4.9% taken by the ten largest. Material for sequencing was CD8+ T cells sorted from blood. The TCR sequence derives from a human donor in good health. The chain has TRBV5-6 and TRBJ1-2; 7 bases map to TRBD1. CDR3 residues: CASSFGTVDYGYTF. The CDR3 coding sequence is TGTGCCAGCAGCTTCGGGACAGTCGACTATGGCTACACCTTC.